These T cell receptor beta chains were read from a single sample in a study of shared clonotypes between healthy human individuals. Sequencing was performed with immunoSEQ multiplex PCR; in TCRdb, only in-frame clones are kept and a portion is missing. The data hold under 1,100,000 clones, with around 74% observed a single time. Sequencing was done on a sample of memory CD4+ T cells sorted from blood. The receptors shown here come from a man between 18 and 35 years old in good health. Each CDR3 is given with its conserved first and last residue. The D gene is left open where the match is weak. Some rows have no size entry. The others give once, few or many, or a class for an expanded clone.

17 | once | NA | TRBJ1-1 | TRBV7-8 | CASSLEPQGPRNTEAFF | TGTGCCAGCAGCTTAGAACCCCAGGGGCCCAGGAACACTGAAGCTTTCTTT
16 | NA | NA | TRBJ1-2 | TRBV7-9 | CASSLALGRGFDGYTF | TGTGCCAGCAGCTTAGCCCTGGGAAGGGGGTTCGATGGCTACACCTTC
14 | NA | NA | TRBJ1-4 | TRBV28 | CASRSSGGGEKLFF | TGTGCCAGCAGGTCTTCGGGGGGCGGTGAAAAACTGTTTTTT
13 | NA | NA | TRBJ1-4 | TRBV5-5 | CASSFGDSGKLFF | TGTGCCAGCAGCTTTGGGGATTCGGGAAAACTGTTTTTT
13 | NA | NA | TRBJ1-1 | TRBV30 | CAWRPDRGTEAFF | TGTGCCTGGAGACCCGACAGAGGGACTGAAGCTTTCTTT
15 | NA | NA | TRBJ1-6 | TRBV27 | CASSSADRYNSPLHF | TGTGCCAGCAGTTCAGCGGACAGATATAATTCACCCCTCCACTTT
15 | NA | TRBD2 | TRBJ2-5 | TRBV9 | CASSTYTGGQETQYF | TGTGCCAGCAGCACGTACACGGGGGGCCAAGAGACCCAGTACTTC
16 | NA | NA | TRBJ2-6 | TRBV2 | CASSEGRGPGANVLTF | TGTGCCAGCAGTGAGGGGAGGGGGCCTGGGGCCAACGTCCTGACTTTC
16 | NA | TRBD2 | TRBJ2-3 | TRBV4-2 | CASSPRASGGTDTQYF | TGTGCCAGCAGTCCTAGGGCCAGCGGGGGAACAGATACGCAGTATTTT
13 | NA | TRBD1 | TRBJ1-2 | TRBV19 | CASQTGDSTGYTF | TGTGCCAGCCAGACAGGGGACTCGACCGGCTACACCTTC
12 | NA | NA | TRBJ1-5 | TRBV6-1 | CASKDRGQPQHF | TGTGCCAGCAAAGATAGGGGCCAGCCCCAGCATTTT
14 | NA | NA | TRBJ2-7 | TRBV6-1 | CASGSGDFSYEQYF | TGTGCCAGCGGCTCTGGGGACTTCTCCTACGAGCAGTACTTC
16 | once | NA | TRBJ2-6 | TRBV9 | CASSGKKSSGANVLTF | TGTGCCAGCAGCGGCAAGAAGAGCTCTGGGGCCAACGTCCTGACTTTC
15 | few | TRBD1 | TRBJ1-1 | TRBV6-1 | CASSQRWDSRTEAFF | TGTGCCAGCAGTCAAAGGTGGGACAGCCGCACTGAAGCTTTCTTT
14 | NA | NA | TRBJ2-5 | TRBV5-8 | CASSSGQKGETQYF | TGTGCCAGCAGCTCAGGACAGAAAGGAGAGACCCAGTACTTC
14 | NA | NA | TRBJ1-1 | TRBV5-1 | CASSFIAGDTEAFF | TGCGCCAGCAGCTTTATCGCAGGGGACACTGAAGCTTTCTTT
14 | NA | TRBD1 | TRBJ1-1 | TRBV27 | CASSTQGSGTEAFF | TGTGCCAGCAGCACACAGGGGTCGGGCACTGAAGCTTTCTTT
15 | NA | NA | TRBJ2-4 | TRBV2 | CASSASYVAKNIQYF | TGTGCCAGCTCAGCTAGCTACGTGGCCAAAAACATTCAGTACTTC
11 | NA | NA | TRBJ2-3 | TRBV20-1 | CSASDRDTQYF | TGCAGTGCTAGTGACAGGGATACGCAGTATTTT
14 | NA | TRBD1 | TRBJ1-6 | TRBV29-1 | CSVKTGTANSPLHF | TGCAGCGTCAAAACCGGGACAGCCAATTCACCCCTCCACTTT
15 | once | TRBD1 | TRBJ2-5 | TRBV5-6 | CASSLVDRGQETQYF | TGTGCCAGCAGCTTGGTTGACAGGGGTCAAGAGACCCAGTACTTC
13 | NA | NA | TRBJ1-2 | TRBV5-6 | CASSLVWVEGYTF | TGTGCCAGCAGCTTGGTGTGGGTAGAGGGCTACACCTTC
16 | once | TRBD1 | TRBJ1-6 | TRBV11-2 | CASSPGDRGYNSPLHF | TGTGCCAGCAGCCCTGGGGACAGGGGCTATAATTCACCCCTCCACTTT
14 | NA | NA | TRBJ2-3 | TRBV7-2 | CASSLTSSTDTQYF | TGTGCCAGCAGCTTAACATCTAGCACAGATACGCAGTATTTT
14 | NA | NA | TRBJ2-4 | TRBV30 | CAFWDRLAKNIQYF | TGTGCCTTCTGGGACCGACTAGCCAAAAACATTCAGTACTTC
15 | NA | TRBD2 | TRBJ2-2 | TRBV2 | CASRKLAGNTGELFF | TGTGCCAGCAGGAAACTAGCGGGGAACACCGGGGAGCTGTTTTTT
12 | NA | TRBD2 | TRBJ2-5 | TRBV28 | CASRAGKETQYF | TGTGCCAGCAGAGCGGGGAAAGAGACCCAGTACTTC
18 | NA | TRBD2 | TRBJ2-3 | TRBV4-3 | CASSRTGRVAGDPDTQYF | TGCGCCAGCAGCCGGACCGGTAGGGTAGCGGGAGACCCAGATACGCAGTATTTT
14 | once | NA | TRBJ2-5 | TRBV5-4 | CASSYGGVQETQYF | TGTGCCAGCAGCTACGGAGGAGTCCAAGAGACCCAGTACTTC
16 | NA | NA | TRBJ2-3 | TRBV6-5 | CASSYITGVGTDTQYF | TGTGCCAGCAGTTATATCACGGGAGTCGGCACAGATACGCAGTATTTT
13 | once | NA | TRBJ2-7 | TRBV7-9 | CASSLGPIYEQYF | TGTGCCAGCAGCTTAGGTCCCATATACGAGCAGTACTTC
16 | NA | NA | TRBJ2-1 | TRBV4-1 | CASSQVAREPYNEQFF | TGCGCCAGCAGCCAAGTGGCGCGGGAACCCTACAATGAGCAGTTCTTC
15 | few | NA | TRBJ2-1 | TRBV4-2 | CASSQDPALGVEQFF | TGTGCCAGCAGCCAAGACCCCGCACTAGGGGTCGAGCAGTTCTTC
15 | NA | TRBD1 | TRBJ2-3 | TRBV5-5 | CASSSPGQGVVAQYF | TGTGCCAGCAGCTCTCCCGGACAGGGAGTTGTTGCGCAGTATTTT
15 | NA | NA | TRBJ2-5 | TRBV11-2 | CASSQDGGPRETQYF | TGTGCCAGCAGCCAAGACGGGGGGCCAAGGGAGACCCAGTACTTC
15 | NA | NA | TRBJ2-7 | TRBV7-9 | CASSFLGRGTYEQYF | TGTGCCAGCAGCTTCTTGGGTAGGGGCACCTACGAGCAGTACTTC
14 | NA | NA | TRBJ2-3 | TRBV21-1 | CASKVGQSTDTQYF | TGTGCCAGTAAAGTCGGACAGAGCACAGATACGCAGTATTTT
15 | NA | NA | TRBJ2-3 | TRBV5-1 | CASSLDGTGTDTQYF | TGCGCCAGCAGCTTGGACGGAACGGGCACAGATACGCAGTATTTT
14 | NA | NA | TRBJ2-7 | TRBV6-5 | CASSPGVPTYEQYF | TGTGCCAGCAGCCCAGGAGTGCCCACCTACGAGCAGTACTTC
17 | NA | NA | TRBJ1-6 | TRBV7-2 | CASSLGLAGTRNSPLHF | TGTGCCAGCAGCTTAGGTTTGGCAGGGACGAGAAATTCACCCCTCCACTTT
18 | NA | NA | TRBJ2-1 | TRBV4-1 | CASSQTLPGSRIYNEQFF | TGCGCCAGCAGCCAAACCCTCCCCGGATCCCGTATTTACAATGAGCAGTTCTTC
15 | NA | NA | TRBJ2-5 | TRBV7-2 | CASSLASRARETQYF | TGTGCCAGCAGCTTAGCGAGTAGGGCTCGGGAGACCCAGTACTTC
13 | NA | TRBD2 | TRBJ2-5 | TRBV7-7 | CASSLGEGETQYF | TGTGCTAGCAGCTTAGGGGAGGGTGAGACCCAGTACTTC
17 | NA | NA | TRBJ1-5 | TRBV21-1 | CASSSTPGTGNGQPQHF | TGTGCCAGCAGCTCCACGCCCGGGACAGGGAACGGTCAGCCCCAGCATTTT
13 | NA | TRBD2 | TRBJ2-1 | TRBV29-1 | CSVALAGGGEQFF | TGCAGCGTTGCGCTAGCGGGAGGGGGTGAGCAGTTCTTC
16 | NA | TRBD1 | TRBJ2-7 | TRBV4-3 | CASSQDVEAGGREQYF | TGCGCCAGCAGCCAAGATGTAGAGGCAGGGGGTCGCGAGCAGTACTTC